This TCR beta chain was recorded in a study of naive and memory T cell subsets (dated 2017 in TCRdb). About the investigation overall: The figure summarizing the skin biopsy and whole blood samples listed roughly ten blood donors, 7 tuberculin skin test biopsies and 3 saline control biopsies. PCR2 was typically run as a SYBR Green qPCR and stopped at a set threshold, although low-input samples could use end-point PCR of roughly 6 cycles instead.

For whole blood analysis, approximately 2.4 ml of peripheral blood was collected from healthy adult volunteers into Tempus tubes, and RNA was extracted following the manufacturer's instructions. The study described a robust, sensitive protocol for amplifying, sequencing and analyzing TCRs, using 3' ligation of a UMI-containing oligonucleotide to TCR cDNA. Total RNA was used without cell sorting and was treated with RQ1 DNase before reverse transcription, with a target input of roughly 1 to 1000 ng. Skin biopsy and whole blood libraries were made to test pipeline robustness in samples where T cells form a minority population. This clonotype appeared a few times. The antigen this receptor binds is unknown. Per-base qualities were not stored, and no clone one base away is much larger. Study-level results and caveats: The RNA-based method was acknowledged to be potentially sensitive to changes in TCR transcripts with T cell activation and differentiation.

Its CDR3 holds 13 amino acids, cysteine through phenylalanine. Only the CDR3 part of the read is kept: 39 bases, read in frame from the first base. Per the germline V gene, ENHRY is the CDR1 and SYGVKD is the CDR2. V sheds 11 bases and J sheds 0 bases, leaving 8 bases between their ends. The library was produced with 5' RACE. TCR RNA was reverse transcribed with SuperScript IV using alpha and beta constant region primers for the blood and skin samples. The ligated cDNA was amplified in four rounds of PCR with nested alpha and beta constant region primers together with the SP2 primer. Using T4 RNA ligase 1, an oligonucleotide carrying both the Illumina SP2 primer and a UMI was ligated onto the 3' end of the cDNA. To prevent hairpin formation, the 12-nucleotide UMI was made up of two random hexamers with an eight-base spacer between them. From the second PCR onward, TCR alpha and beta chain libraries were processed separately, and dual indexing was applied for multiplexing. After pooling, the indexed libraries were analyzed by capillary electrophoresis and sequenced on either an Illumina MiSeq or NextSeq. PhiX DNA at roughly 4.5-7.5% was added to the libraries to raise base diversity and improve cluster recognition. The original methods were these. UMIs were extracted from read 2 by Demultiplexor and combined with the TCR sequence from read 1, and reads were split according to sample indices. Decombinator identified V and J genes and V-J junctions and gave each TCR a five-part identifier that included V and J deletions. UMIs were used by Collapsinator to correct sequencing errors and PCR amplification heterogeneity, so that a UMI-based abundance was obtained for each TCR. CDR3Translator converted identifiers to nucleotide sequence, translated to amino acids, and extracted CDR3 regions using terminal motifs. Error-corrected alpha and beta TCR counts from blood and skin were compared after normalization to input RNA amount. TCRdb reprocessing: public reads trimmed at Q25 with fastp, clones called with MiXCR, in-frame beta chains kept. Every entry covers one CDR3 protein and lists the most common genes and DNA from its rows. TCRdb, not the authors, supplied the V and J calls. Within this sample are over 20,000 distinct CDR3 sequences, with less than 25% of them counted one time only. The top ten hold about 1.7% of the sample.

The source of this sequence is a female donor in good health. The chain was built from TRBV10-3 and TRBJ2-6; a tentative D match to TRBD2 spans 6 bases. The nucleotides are TGTGCCCTCGGGGGCTCTGGGGCCAACGTCCTGACTTTC. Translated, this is CALGGSGANVLTF.